Presented here are 3 T cell receptor beta chains from one specimen sequenced in a study of sequential checkpoint blockade in melanoma. Generated by immunoSEQ multiplex PCR, the TCRdb table keeps only in-frame clones and is missing some. The sample includes a few thousand clones, under 25% of them seen just once. Treatment in this sample: randomized to nivolumab then ipilimumab (arm A) or the reverse (arm B). Material: tumor tissue (inferred from file names), obtained from a patient given nivolumab and ipilimumab in sequence. These receptors were obtained from a human donor with melanoma.

The rearrangement links TRBV28 to TRBJ1-5, with 7 nucleotides matching TRBD1. The CDR3 loop spans 15 amino acids. Germline V gene lookup returns CDR1 MDHEN and CDR2 SYDVKM. V gave up 10 bases and J gave up 0 bases; unmatched junction bases: 9. The CDR3 sequence is CAIPSTGSSNQPQHF. The DNA for the CDR3 is TGTGCCATCCCGTCGACAGGGTCTAGCAATCAGCCCCAGCATTTT.

This clone showed up just a few times. The chain has TRBV6-8 and TRBJ2-5; possibly TRBD2 for D (5 bases). V was trimmed by 6 bases and J by 7 bases, leaving 15 bases between them. The CDR3 sequence is 13 residues long. The V gene's germline CDR1 is MNHGY and CDR2 SAAAGT. The CDR3 is CASRKDGGSTQYF. In nucleotides, the CDR3 is TGTGCCAGCAGAAAGGACGGAGGCTCGACCCAGTACTTC.

This clone was observed a few times. The chain recombines TRBV4-1 with TRBJ2-7, with unresolved D. The CDR3 is 15 amino acids. Deletions cut 0 bases from V and 2 bases from J, with 11 bases between. Germline V gives CDR1 MGHRA, CDR2 YSYEKL. For the CDR3, the DNA is TGCGCCAGCAGCCAAGATCTTACGGGTCCCTACGAGCAGTACTTC. Protein: CASSQDLTGPYEQYF.